Below are 23 T cell receptor beta chains sequenced from a single sample in a study of T cell repertoires in cytomegalovirus infection. Their specific antigens are unknown. MiXCR, applied by TCRdb to the reads, yields one record per CDR3 protein. The table lists some 500,000 distinct CDR3 sequences, around 35% of them singletons. The specimen was cultured PBMCs, collected from culture after CMV antigen stimulation. The source of these receptors is a human donor in good health (CMV status not recorded). Some clones in this sample may be carry-over from other donors' samples.

The chain carries TRBV28 and TRBJ2-7; D possibly uses TRBD1 or TRBD2 (5 bases each). The germline CDR1 and CDR2 sequences are MDHEN and SYDVKM. Trimming took 2 bases from V and 5 from J, leaving 16 bases between them. This CDR3 has 15 amino acids. This chain's CDR3 is CASSLTGEGMDEQYF. The CDR3 region has the DNA TGTGCCAGCAGTTTAACCGGCGAGGGGATGGACGAGCAGTACTTC.

The J gene is TRBJ2-5, the V gene TRBV7-9; D not certain. The V gene lost 1 base and the J gene lost 0 bases, with 9 bases spanning the gap. CDR3 length: 15 residues. Per germline, CDR1 SEHNR and CDR2 FQNEAQ (reference sequence). The CDR3 bases are TGTGCCAGCAGCTTAGATCTCCGGTACCAAGAGACCCAGTACTTC. Its translation: CASSLDLRYQETQYF. The variable domain in full, with the rest retrieved from reference TRBV7-9 and TRBJ2-5, is DTGVSQNPRHKITKRGQNVTFRCDPISEHNRLYWYRQTLGQGPEFLTYFQNEAQLEKSRLLSDRFSAERPKGSFSTLEIQRTEQGDSAMYLCASSLDLRYQETQYFGPGTRLLVL.

This clonotype came up many times. The chain carries TRBV19 and TRBJ2-1, with D possibly being TRBD1 (6 bases). Germline V CDR1 and CDR2: LNHDA, SQIVND (reference sequence). The CDR3 spans 15 residues. Trimming stripped 4 bases from V and 8 bases from J, with 18 bases between. CDR3 bases: TGTGCCAGTAGTAAAATACAGGGTTATGGCGATGAGCAGTTCTTC. This gives the protein CASSKIQGYGDEQFF.

V and J are TRBV7-4 and TRBJ1-5; 8 bases line up with TRBD1. This CDR3 contains 15 residues. Trimming took 1 base from V and 6 from J; bases not matched to a gene: 5. Germline lookup yields CDR1 SGHVT and CDR2 SQSDAQ. Here the CDR3 DNA reads TGTGCCAGCAGCTTAGGGACAGGGACTTTTCAGCCCCAGCATTTT. Encoded protein: CASSLGTGTFQPQHF.

This clonotype came up many times. CDR3 sequence reads: CASSEGTGVTEAFF. As DNA, the CDR3 is TGCGCCAGCAGCGAGGGGACAGGGGTGACTGAAGCTTTCTTT. This sequence joins TRBV5-1 and TRBJ1-1; 10 bases agree with TRBD1. The CDR3 extends over 14 amino acids. Trimming took 4 bases from V and 5 from J; bases not matched to a gene: 5. Germline assignment: CDR1 SGHRS and CDR2 YFSETQ. Together with reference TRBV5-1 and TRBJ1-1, the CDR3 gives the full variable domain: KAGVTQTPRYLIKTRGQQVTLSCSPISGHRSVSWYQQTPGQGLQFLFEYFSETQRNKGNFPGRFSGRQFSNSRSEMNVSTLELGDSALYLCASSEGTGVTEAFFGQGTRLTVV.

This clonotype was seen many times. The CDR3: CASSSGTVNSPLHF. The CDR3 nucleotides read TGTGCCAGCAGCTCCGGGACAGTCAATTCACCCCTCCACTTT. The V gene is TRBV7-2, the J gene TRBJ1-6; TRBD1 matches at 7 bases. J lost 7 bases, V lost 4 bases, and 4 bases had no gene match. Germline V lookup: CDR1 SGHTA, CDR2 FQGNSA. This CDR3 has 14 residues.

V gene TRBV27 combines with J gene TRBJ2-5; no firm D call. V lost 6 bases and J 3 bases, leaving 20 bases between the germline ends. The germline gives CDR1 MNHEY, CDR2 SMNVEV (reference sequence). CDR3 size: 16 residues. CDR3 nucleotides: TGTGCCAGCAGCCACGGGTCTTTACCTCGAAAAGAGACCCAGTACTTC. It translates to CASSHGSLPRKETQYF.

The chain has TRBV6-6 and TRBJ2-7, with D perhaps assigned TRBD1 or TRBD2 (5 bases each). The CDR3 has 16 residues. Deletions cut 2 bases from V and 1 base from J, with 15 bases between. Looked up from germline, CDR1 is MNHNY and CDR2 is SVGAGI (reference sequence). CDR3: CASSYPQGDKSYEQYF. CDR3 bases: TGTGCCAGCAGTTACCCCCAGGGAGATAAGTCCTACGAGCAGTACTTC.

The chain is built from TRBV7-2 and TRBJ1-1; D may be TRBD1 (5 bases). Germline CDR1 is SGHTA and CDR2 is FQGNSA. The CDR3 length is 13 residues. Trimming pared 4 bases from V and 8 bases from J, leaving 14 bases between. The chain's CDR3 is CASSSRQISEAFF. CDR3 in DNA: TGTGCCAGCAGCTCGAGACAGATTAGCGAAGCTTTCTTT.

This clonotype has only one observation. Given a much more abundant clone one base away, this may be a read error. The V and J genes are TRBV27 and TRBJ2-1; D not resolved. Germline CDR1 is MNHEY and CDR2 is SMNVEV (reference sequence). CDR3 size: 14 residues. Written as DNA, the CDR3 is TGTGCCAGCAGTTCCCAGGACCCATACAATGAGCAGTTGTTC. It yields the protein CASSSQDPYNEQLF.

This clonotype was seen many times. The rearrangement links TRBV12-3 or TRBV12-4 to TRBJ1-5; weak D call: TRBD1 (5 bases). The CDR3 extends over 14 amino acids. Trimming shortened V by 6 bases and J by 1 base, and 10 bases separated the two germline ends. The CDR3: CASSFGHSNQPQHF. The CDR3, as DNA: TGTGCCAGCAGCTTTGGACACAGCAATCAGCCCCAGCATTTT.

V gene TRBV14 combines with J gene TRBJ2-5; 12 bases match TRBD2. This CDR3 has 17 residues. In germline, CDR1 is SGHDN, CDR2 FVKESK. With 0 bases clipped from V and 4 bases from J, the junction kept 6 bases outside the gene matches. Written as DNA, the CDR3 is TGTGCCAGCAGCCAAGATCTGACTAGCGGGAGAAGAGAGACCCAGTACTTC. Translated, it gives CASSQDLTSGRRETQYF. The whole variable domain, remainder taken from reference TRBV14 and TRBJ2-5, is EAGVTQFPSHSVIEKGQTVTLRCDPISGHDNLYWYRRVMGKEIKFLLHFVKESKQDESGMPNNRFLAERTGGTYSTLKVQPAELEDSGVYFCASSQDLTSGRRETQYFGPGTRLLVL.

This clonotype has a handful of counts. The chain links TRBV7-2 to TRBJ2-3; 15 nucleotides agree with TRBD2. This CDR3 is built from 17 residues. The germline CDR1 and CDR2 sequences are SGHTA and FQGNSA. V lost 5 bases and J lost 3; bases outside the gene matches: 6. The chain's CDR3 is CASSPGLAGGWTDTQYF. As DNA, the CDR3 is TGTGCCAGCAGCCCGGGACTAGCGGGAGGATGGACAGATACGCAGTATTTT.

This clonotype was observed a handful of times. The rearrangement links TRBV28 to TRBJ2-1, with D uncertain. The V and J ends lost 6 bases and 3 bases respectively, with 15 bases between them. The germline CDR1 and CDR2 sequences are MDHEN and SYDVKM. This CDR3 has 15 residues. The CDR3 region has the DNA TGTGCCAGCAGCTTTAGACAATGGTACTACAATGAGCAGTTCTTC. Translated: CASSFRQWYYNEQFF.

This CDR3 is CASSVEMKMGTGELFF. CDR3 DNA: TGTGCCAGCAGCGTAGAAATGAAGATGGGAACCGGGGAGCTGTTTTTT. The chain uses TRBV9 and TRBJ2-2, with no clear D. V dropped 0 bases and J dropped 5 bases, with 14 bases sitting between them. Germline V lookup: CDR1 SGDLS, CDR2 YYNGEE. CDR3 length: 16 residues.

The chain is built from TRBV12-3 or TRBV12-4 and TRBJ2-7, with D perhaps matching TRBD2 (6 bases). Trimming cost V 3 bases and J 7 bases, with 16 bases left between them. The CDR3 totals 14 residues. The CDR3 sequence is CASSLSLEGSEQYF. The CDR3 DNA is TGTGCCAGCAGTTTGTCTCTGGAGGGCTCAGAGCAGTACTTC.

This clonotype was picked up a small number of times. The chain is built from TRBV4-1 and TRBJ1-1, with D possibly TRBD1 on 5 matching bases. V gave up 1 base and J gave up 3 bases, with 12 bases separating them. The CDR3 extends over 15 amino acids. Per the germline V gene, CDR1 is MGHRA and CDR2 is YSYEKL. The CDR3 bases are TGCGCCAGCAGCCAAGCCCTCCAGGGTCACACTGAAGCTTTCTTT. This codes for CASSQALQGHTEAFF.

This clonotype occurred a few times. This rearrangement joins TRBV4-1 to TRBJ2-1, with TRBD2 as a possible D gene (6 bases). The CDR3 has 14 residues. V was shortened by 0 bases and J by 9 bases, with 12 bases between the two germline ends. CDR1 is MGHRA and CDR2 is YSYEKL in the germline V gene. The CDR3: CASSQEELAREQFF. Here the CDR3 DNA reads TGCGCCAGCAGCCAAGAGGAGCTAGCGCGTGAGCAGTTCTTC.

DNA for the CDR3: TGTGCCAGCAGCCGGGGGACTAGCGGGTTAGGGCAAGAGACCCAGTACTTC. This gives the protein CASSRGTSGLGQETQYF. This rearrangement joins TRBV5-4 to TRBJ2-5, with 12 nucleotides matching TRBD2. This CDR3 region has 17 residues. Trimming took 4 bases from V and 2 from J; bases not matched to a gene: 9. CDR1 is SGHNT and CDR2 is YYREEE in the germline V gene (reference sequence).

This CDR3 reads CSAGPSGRANEQFF. CDR3 sequence (DNA): TGCAGTGCTGGACCTAGCGGGAGGGCCAATGAGCAGTTCTTC. The chain links TRBV20-1 to TRBJ2-1, with 12 bases aligning to TRBD2. With 5 bases clipped from V and 6 bases from J, the junction kept 5 bases outside the gene matches. Germline lookup yields CDR1 DFQATT and CDR2 SNEGSKA (reference sequence). CDR3 length equals 14 residues.

The chain joins TRBV25-1 to TRBJ2-1, with no clear D. CDR1 and CDR2 from the germline V gene are MGHDK and SYGVNS. The CDR3 is made up of 12 amino acids. Deletions cut 10 bases from V and 9 bases from J, with 16 bases between. The CDR3: CAIPPPVCEQFF. The CDR3 coding sequence is TGTGCCATCCCCCCCCCGGTTTGTGAGCAGTTCTTC.

This clonotype was found a few times. This chain connects TRBV7-6 to TRBJ1-4; D might be TRBD1 (5 bases). CDR3 length equals 14 residues. CDR1 SGHVS and CDR2 FNYEAQ come from the germline V gene. Trimming removed 2 bases from V and 12 bases from J, with 16 bases in between. The CDR3 DNA reads as TGTGCCAGCAGCTTAATTTTAGGGGATGGTCAACTGTTTTTT. This sequence encodes CASSLILGDGQLFF.

The chain carries TRBV9 and TRBJ2-5, with D perhaps matching TRBD1 or TRBD2 (7 bases each). V was clipped by 0 bases and J by 5 bases, with 17 bases between them. The germline V gene has CDR1 SGDLS and CDR2 YYNGEE. This CDR3 comprises 16 residues. The CDR3 region is CASSVGQGGLPETQYF. The CDR3 DNA follows: TGTGCCAGCAGCGTAGGACAGGGAGGGTTACCGGAGACCCAGTACTTC.